A single sample gave rise to the 15 T cell receptor beta chains below, sequenced in a study of T-cell memory formation after mild COVID-19. TCRdb ran MiXCR on the 5' RACE reads and lists one entry per CDR3 protein. The repertoire holds around 340,000 distinct CDR3 sequences, with 15% to 20% as singletons. The sample taken for sequencing was PBMCs or a T cell subset sorted from them (not recorded which). The receptors here all came from a young man who had mild COVID-19 (a few samples of this study predate the infection). Cell type and time point are not known.

This clonotype has only a few counts. The chain is built from TRBV5-1 and TRBJ2-5; TRBD1 or TRBD2 may be the D gene (5 bases each). This CDR3 spans 16 amino acids. The germline gives CDR1 SGHRS, CDR2 YFSETQ. V shed 0 bases and J shed 5 bases, with 17 bases lying between them. DNA of the CDR3: TGCGCCAGCAGCTTGGCCTCCGGGACCGAAGGGGAGACCCAGTACTTC. Translating it yields CASSLASGTEGETQYF.

The table lists this clonotype with a count of one. The rearrangement joins TRBV10-3 to TRBJ2-1; 8 bases are shared with TRBD1. After removal of 8 bases from V and 1 base from J, the junction contained 4 bases not matched to a gene. CDR3 length: 14 residues. Germline-derived CDR1 and CDR2 are ENHRY and SYGVKD. CDR3 protein: CAIQGQDSYNEQFF. CDR3 nucleotides: TGTGCCATCCAGGGACAGGATTCCTACAATGAGCAGTTCTTC.

This clonotype was detected only a few times. J is TRBJ2-2 and V is TRBV7-3; no clear D gene. The CDR3 is 12 amino acids. Trimming removed 5 bases at V and 5 bases at J, with 6 bases between. Germline CDR1 reads SGHTA; CDR2 reads FQGTGA. The CDR3 is CASSTRTGELFF. Here the CDR3 DNA reads TGTGCCAGCAGCACAAGGACCGGGGAGCTGTTTTTT. Filled out from reference TRBV7-3 and TRBJ2-2, the complete variable domain reads GAGVSQTPSNKVTEKGKYVELRCDPISGHTALYWYRQSLGQGPEFLIYFQGTGAADDSGLPNDRFFAVRPEGSVSTLKIQRTERGDSAVYLCASSTRTGELFFGEGSRLTVL.

As to this clonotype: At one of its ends the junction is not consistent with the germline gene, which may arise from a read error. The chain carries TRBV6-5 and TRBJ2-7; no reliable D call. CDR1 is MNHEY and CDR2 is SVGAGI in the germline V gene. This CDR3 has 13 residues. CDR3 DNA sequence: TGTGCCAGCAGTTTTACAGACTCCTACGGGCAGTACTTC. Translating gives CASSFTDSYGQYF.

This chain links TRBV20-1 with TRBJ2-3; a possible D gene is TRBD1 (6 bases). Trimming pared 5 bases from V and 2 bases from J, leaving 14 bases between. The CDR3 is made up of 14 amino acids. Germline CDR1 is DFQATT and CDR2 is SNEGSKA (reference sequence). The CDR3 DNA reads as TGCAGTGCTCCAATCGGGGACAACACAGATACGCAGTATTTT. Its translation: CSAPIGDNTDTQYF.

CDR3 loop: CASSPQAPGSTGELFF. DNA for the CDR3: TGCGCCAGCAGCCCACAGGCGCCAGGGAGCACCGGGGAGCTGTTTTTT. This rearrangement joins TRBV5-1 to TRBJ2-2, with D possibly called TRBD1 or TRBD2 (5 bases each). The CDR3 totals 16 residues. V was cut by 4 bases and J by 4 bases, with 17 bases left in between. Germline V gives CDR1 SGHRS, CDR2 YFSETQ.

This clonotype has more than one count but fewer than ten. The chain has TRBV7-2 and TRBJ2-1; a weak D match, TRBD2 (5 bases). V lost 2 bases, J lost 3 bases, and 8 bases lay in between. The CDR3 is 14 amino acids. CDR1 and CDR2 (germline): SGHTA, FQGNSA. This CDR3 is CASSLQRGYNEQFF. CDR3 nucleotide sequence: TGTGCCAGCAGCTTACAACGGGGCTACAATGAGCAGTTCTTC.

There are many counts of this clonotype. This chain joins TRBV7-9 and TRBJ2-3; D is undetermined. V was clipped by 5 bases and J by 5 bases, with 11 bases between them. Germline-derived CDR1 and CDR2 are SEHNR and FQNEAQ (reference sequence). The CDR3 runs to 13 residues. CDR3: CASSPVSKDTQYF. The CDR3 DNA sequence: TGTGCCAGCAGCCCCGTTTCCAAAGATACGCAGTATTTT.

This clonotype appeared a few times. The chain recombines TRBV6-2 or TRBV6-3 with TRBJ2-1, with 8 bases that match TRBD2. J lost 7 bases, V lost 2 bases, and 10 bases had no gene match. The CDR3 sequence is 16 residues long. Germline CDR1 and CDR2: MNHEY and SVGEGT. CDR3 region: CASSYIGAGAGNEQFF. The CDR3 DNA is TGTGCCAGCAGTTACATAGGAGCGGGGGCCGGAAATGAGCAGTTCTTC.

The chain carries TRBV12-3 or TRBV12-4 and TRBJ2-3; 7 nucleotides align to TRBD2. This CDR3 is 13 amino acids long. V shed 10 bases, J shed 2 bases, and the junction held 6 bases outside the gene matches. In nucleotides, the CDR3 is TGTGCCACCCGGGACTACTACACAGATACGCAGTATTTT. Encoded protein: CATRDYYTDTQYF.

The chain combines TRBV14 with TRBJ2-4; 8 bases map to TRBD1. CDR1 and CDR2 (germline): SGHDN, FVKESK. Germline trimming cut 5 bases from V and 0 bases from J; bases unmatched to any gene: 6. The CDR3 length is 16 residues. CDR3 sequence reads: CASSRRQGIAKNIQYF. In DNA form, the CDR3 reads TGTGCCAGCAGCAGGAGACAGGGGATAGCCAAAAACATTCAGTACTTC.

V gene TRBV20-1 combines with J gene TRBJ2-1; a possible D gene is TRBD2 (6 bases). The CDR3 is 15 amino acids. Germline-derived CDR1 and CDR2 are DFQATT and SNEGSKA (reference sequence). The V and J ends lost 3 bases and 1 base respectively, with 13 bases between them. The chain's CDR3 is CSARKSGRSYNEQFF. CDR3 DNA: TGCAGTGCTAGGAAGAGCGGGCGTTCCTACAATGAGCAGTTCTTC.

This chain links TRBV5-1 with TRBJ2-3; TRBD2 aligns across 7 bases. This CDR3 is 14 amino acids long. The germline CDR1 and CDR2 sequences are SGHRS and YFSETQ. The J segment lost 0 bases and the V segment lost 6 bases, leaving 4 bases of the junction unmatched. The CDR3 spells CASMGGGSTDTQYF. CDR3 DNA: TGCGCCAGCATGGGGGGGGGAAGCACAGATACGCAGTATTTT.

This clonotype was detected only a few times. The chain combines TRBV10-3 with TRBJ2-2; D remains ambiguous. Trimming removed 0 bases from V and 4 bases from J, with 6 bases in between. This CDR3 region has 14 residues. Germline V CDR1 and CDR2: ENHRY, SYGVKD. For the CDR3, the DNA is TGTGCCATCAGTGAGTCGATAAGCACCGGGGAGCTGTTTTTT. This gives the protein CAISESISTGELFF.

This clonotype was counted a few times. The CDR3 DNA reads TGCGCCAGCAGCTTGCGGGGACAGGGGTACGAGCAGTACTTC. Residues: CASSLRGQGYEQYF. The chain carries TRBV5-1 and TRBJ2-7, with TRBD1 matching over 10 bases. The CDR3 totals 14 residues. Germline CDR1 is SGHRS and CDR2 is YFSETQ. With 1 base clipped from V and 4 bases from J, the junction kept 2 bases outside the gene matches.